This entry lists 14 T cell receptor beta chains sequenced from one sample in a study of blood T cell repertoires in COVID-19. Profiling relied on immunoSEQ multiplex PCR, and the TCRdb table lists in-frame clones only, not all of them. Of 100,000 or so clones listed, about four fifths are singletons. The source material was peripheral blood. Every receptor here comes from a human donor in a cohort sampled during active COVID-19.

This clone was recorded only once. This chain links TRBV6-5 with TRBJ1-6, with D possibly being TRBD1 (5 bases). V lost 7 bases and J lost 8, with 15 bases in between. Germline-derived CDR1 and CDR2 are MNHEY and SVGAGI. The CDR3 is made up of 14 amino acids. The CDR3 bases are TGTGCCAGCAATCGACCGGGACTGGATTCACCCCTCCACTTT. Translated, it gives CASNRPGLDSPLHF.

The chain is built from TRBV6-5 and TRBJ2-5; the D gene is possibly TRBD1 (6 bases). The CDR3 consists of 12 residues. Looked up from germline, CDR1 is MNHEY and CDR2 is SVGAGI. Trimming stripped 6 bases from V and 5 bases from J, with 10 bases between. CDR3 nucleotides: TGTGCCAGCAGCAGGGGTCAGGAGACCCAGTACTTC. Encoded protein: CASSRGQETQYF.

In this sample, this clone turned up once. The gene calls are TRBV7-2 and TRBJ2-5; 14 nucleotides match TRBD2. The CDR3 is 15 amino acids. The J segment lost 4 bases and the V segment lost 5 bases, leaving 3 bases of the junction unmatched. Germline CDR1 SGHTA, CDR2 FQGNSA. DNA for the CDR3: TGTGCCAGCAGCCAGACTAGCGGGAGGGGAGAGACCCAGTACTTC. Its protein product is CASSQTSGRGETQYF.

This chain connects TRBV2 to TRBJ1-5; 10 bases line up with TRBD1. Germline V gene sequence: CDR1 SNHLY, CDR2 FYNNEI. The CDR3 covers 16 residues. V lost 4 bases and J lost 4; bases outside the gene matches: 7. The CDR3 spells CASSVRTGGRNQPQHF. In DNA, the CDR3 is TGTGCCAGCAGTGTGCGGACAGGGGGACGTAATCAGCCCCAGCATTTT.

V usage is TRBV27 and J usage is TRBJ1-5, with 7 bases that match TRBD1. Germline trimming cut 3 bases from V and 4 bases from J; bases unmatched to any gene: 9. CDR1 is MNHEY and CDR2 is SMNVEV in the germline V gene (reference sequence). This CDR3 is built from 16 residues. CDR3 bases: TGTGCCAGCAGTTTGGGGAAGGACAGGACTAATCAGCCCCAGCATTTT. Translation: CASSLGKDRTNQPQHF.

The chain uses TRBV5-5 and TRBJ2-2; D call uncertain. Germline assignment: CDR1 SGHKS and CDR2 YYEKEE (reference sequence). CDR3 length: 14 residues. V dropped 4 bases and J dropped 6 bases, with 13 bases sitting between them. The CDR3 loop reads CASSVTPAPGELFF. DNA of the CDR3: TGTGCCAGCAGCGTGACACCGGCACCCGGGGAGCTGTTTTTT. The full variable domain, completed using reference TRBV5-5 and TRBJ2-2, is DAGVTQSPTHLIKTRGQQVTLRCSPISGHKSVSWYQQVLGQGPQFIFQYYEKEERGRGNFPDRFSARQFPNYSSELNVNALLLGDSALYLCASSVTPAPGELFFGEGSRLTVL.

This chain uses TRBV7-9 with TRBJ1-2; D is unresolved. V lost 1 base to trimming and J lost 4 bases, with 13 bases between them. The CDR3 has 15 amino acids. Per the germline V gene, CDR1 is SEHNR and CDR2 is FQNEAQ (reference sequence). This CDR3 reads CASSLGPTNSYGYTF. Written as DNA, the CDR3 is TGTGCCAGCAGCTTAGGGCCGACAAACTCCTATGGCTACACCTTC.

This clone was found once. This rearrangement joins TRBV3-1 (or the pseudogene TRBV3-2) to TRBJ2-1; 8 positions agree with TRBD2. Germline V gives CDR1 LGHDT, CDR2 YNNKEL (reference sequence). With 3 bases clipped from V and 10 bases from J, the junction kept 14 bases outside the gene matches. This CDR3 region has 16 residues. Here the CDR3 DNA reads TGTGCCAGCAGCCATTATTCCCACCGCACGGGGGGGGAGCAGTTCTTC. This translates into CASSHYSHRTGGEQFF.

CDR3 nucleotides: TGTGCCAGCAGTCTCTACCCACAGGGGGCTTCTAACTATGGCTACACCTTC. This translates into CASSLYPQGASNYGYTF. The genes are TRBV28 and TRBJ1-2, with 9 bases identical to TRBD1. V trimming: 5 bases; J trimming: 0 bases; junction bases outside the gene matches: 10. The CDR3 runs 17 residues. Looked up from germline, CDR1 is MDHEN and CDR2 is SYDVKM.

This sequence joins TRBV2 and TRBJ1-5; D ambiguous. This CDR3 spans 12 amino acids. With 3 bases removed from V and 8 bases from J, the gap between germline ends came to 8 bases. Germline V CDR1 and CDR2: SNHLY, FYNNEI. The CDR3 loop is CASSDYGKPQHF. CDR3 coding DNA: TGTGCCAGCAGTGATTACGGGAAGCCCCAGCATTTT. The full variable domain, completed using reference TRBV2 and TRBJ1-5, is EPEVTQTPSHQVTQMGQEVILRCVPISNHLYFYWYRQILGQKVEFLVSFYNNEISEKSEIFDDQFSVERPDGSNFTLKIRSTKLEDSAMYFCASSDYGKPQHFGDGTRLSIL.

This clone appeared once. Given the absence of the conserved phenylalanine or tryptophan at the CDR3 end, a read error is likely. No DNA is shown, since the ends of the CDR3 on it are uncertain; the CDR3 is the one TCRdb lists. The CDR3 sequence: CASRAEIRSLRG. V and J are TRBV6-4 and TRBJ1-5; the table's D call, TRBD1, has no DNA check behind it. From its first to its last residue, the CDR3 has 12 amino acids. In germline, CDR1 is MRHNA, CDR2 SNTAGT.

This clone was seen more than once but under ten times. The rearrangement uses TRBV29-1 and TRBJ2-7; D not certain. Trimming removed 5 bases at V and 6 bases at J, with 11 bases between. This CDR3 region has 11 residues. Germline CDR1 reads SQVTM; CDR2 reads ANQGSEA. The CDR3 loop reads CSVISDFEQYF. The CDR3 coding sequence is TGCAGCGTTATCAGTGACTTCGAGCAGTACTTC.

The chain carries TRBV12-3 or TRBV12-4 and TRBJ1-2, with D unclear. There are 12 residues in the CDR3. Deletions cut 1 base from V and 5 bases from J, with 5 bases between. The CDR3 nucleotides are TGTGCCAGCAGTTTAGGCACTTATGGCTACACCTTC. Translation: CASSLGTYGYTF.

This clone has only one observation. As DNA, the CDR3 is TGTGCCAGCAGCAACAGGGTTTACGACACTGAAGCTTTCTTT. This translates into CASSNRVYDTEAFF. The V gene is TRBV5-4, the J gene TRBJ1-1; a possible D gene is TRBD1 (6 bases). The CDR3 totals 14 residues. V was trimmed by 4 bases and J by 3 bases, leaving 13 bases between them. Germline loops: CDR1 SGHNT, CDR2 YYREEE (reference sequence).